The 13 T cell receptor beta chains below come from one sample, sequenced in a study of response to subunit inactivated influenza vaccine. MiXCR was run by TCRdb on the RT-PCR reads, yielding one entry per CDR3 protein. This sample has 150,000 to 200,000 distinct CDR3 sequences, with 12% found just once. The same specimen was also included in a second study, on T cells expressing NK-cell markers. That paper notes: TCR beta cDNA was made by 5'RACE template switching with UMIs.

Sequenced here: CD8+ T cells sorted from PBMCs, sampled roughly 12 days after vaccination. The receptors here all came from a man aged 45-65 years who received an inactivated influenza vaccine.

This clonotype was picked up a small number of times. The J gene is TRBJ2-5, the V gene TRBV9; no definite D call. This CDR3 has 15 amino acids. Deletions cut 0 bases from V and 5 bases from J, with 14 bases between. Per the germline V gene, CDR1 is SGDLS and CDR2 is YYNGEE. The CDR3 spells CASSVGNLGWETQYF. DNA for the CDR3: TGTGCCAGCAGCGTAGGAAACTTAGGTTGGGAGACCCAGTACTTC.

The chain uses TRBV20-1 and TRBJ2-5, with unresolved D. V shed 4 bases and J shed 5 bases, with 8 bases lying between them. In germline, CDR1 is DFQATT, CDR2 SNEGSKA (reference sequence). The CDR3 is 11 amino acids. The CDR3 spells CSAMVGETQYF. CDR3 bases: TGCAGTGCTATGGTAGGGGAGACCCAGTACTTC.

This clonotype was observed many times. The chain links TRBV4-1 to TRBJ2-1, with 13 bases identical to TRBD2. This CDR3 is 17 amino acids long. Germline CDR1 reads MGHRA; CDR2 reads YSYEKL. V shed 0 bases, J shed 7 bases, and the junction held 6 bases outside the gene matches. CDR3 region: CASSQDTSGRARNEQFF. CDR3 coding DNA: TGCGCCAGCAGCCAAGATACTAGCGGGAGGGCCAGGAATGAGCAGTTCTTC.

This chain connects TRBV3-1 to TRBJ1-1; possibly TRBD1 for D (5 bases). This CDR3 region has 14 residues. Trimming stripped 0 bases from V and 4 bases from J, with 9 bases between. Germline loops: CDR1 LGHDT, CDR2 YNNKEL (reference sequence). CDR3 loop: CASSQEGGTTEAFF. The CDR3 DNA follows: TGTGCCAGCAGCCAAGAGGGGGGTACCACTGAAGCTTTCTTT.

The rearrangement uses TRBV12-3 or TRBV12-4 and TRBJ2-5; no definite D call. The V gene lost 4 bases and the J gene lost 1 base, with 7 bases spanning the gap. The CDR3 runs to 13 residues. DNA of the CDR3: TGTGCCAGCAGTTGGGCAGCCCAAGAGACCCAGTACTTC. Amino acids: CASSWAAQETQYF.

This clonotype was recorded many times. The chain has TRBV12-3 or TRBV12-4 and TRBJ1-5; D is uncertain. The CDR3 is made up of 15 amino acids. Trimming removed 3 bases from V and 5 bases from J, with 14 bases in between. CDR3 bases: TGTGCCAGCAGTTTTGGGTCGCCGAAGGATCAGCCCCAGCATTTT. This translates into CASSFGSPKDQPQHF.

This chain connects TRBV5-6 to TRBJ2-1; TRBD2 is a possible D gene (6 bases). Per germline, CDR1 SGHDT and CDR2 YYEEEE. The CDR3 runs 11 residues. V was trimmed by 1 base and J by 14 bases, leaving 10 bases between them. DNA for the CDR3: TGTGCCAGCAGCTTGCGCGGGGACGAGTTCTTC. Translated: CASSLRGDEFF.

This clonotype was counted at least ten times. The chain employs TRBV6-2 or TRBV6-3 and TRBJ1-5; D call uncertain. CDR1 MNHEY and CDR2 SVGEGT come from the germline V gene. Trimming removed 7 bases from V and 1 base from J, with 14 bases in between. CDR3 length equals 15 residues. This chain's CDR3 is CASTSINPSNQPQHF. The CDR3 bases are TGTGCCAGCACCTCCATCAACCCAAGCAATCAGCCCCAGCATTTT.

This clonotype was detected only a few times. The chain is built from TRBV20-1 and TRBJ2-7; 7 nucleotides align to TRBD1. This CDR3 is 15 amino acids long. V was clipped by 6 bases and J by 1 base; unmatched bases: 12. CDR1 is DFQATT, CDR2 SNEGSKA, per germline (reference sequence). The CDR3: CSAPNYRGLSYEQYF. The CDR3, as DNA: TGCAGTGCGCCCAATTACAGGGGCTTATCCTACGAGCAGTACTTC.

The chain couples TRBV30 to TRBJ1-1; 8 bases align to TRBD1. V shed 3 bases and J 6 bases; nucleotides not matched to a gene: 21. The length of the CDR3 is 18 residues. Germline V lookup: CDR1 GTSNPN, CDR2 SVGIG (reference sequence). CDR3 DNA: TGTGCCTGGAGGGCCGGGACAGGATCATTTCGGCCGTTGGCTGAAGCTTTCTTT. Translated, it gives CAWRAGTGSFRPLAEAFF.

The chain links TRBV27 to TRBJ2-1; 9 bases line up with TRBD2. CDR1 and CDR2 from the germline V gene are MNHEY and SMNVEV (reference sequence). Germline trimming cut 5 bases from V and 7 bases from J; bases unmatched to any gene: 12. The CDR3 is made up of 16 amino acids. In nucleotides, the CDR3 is TGTGCCAGCAGTCACGCCAGCGGGAGGTTGTCGAATGAGCAGTTCTTC. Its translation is CASSHASGRLSNEQFF.

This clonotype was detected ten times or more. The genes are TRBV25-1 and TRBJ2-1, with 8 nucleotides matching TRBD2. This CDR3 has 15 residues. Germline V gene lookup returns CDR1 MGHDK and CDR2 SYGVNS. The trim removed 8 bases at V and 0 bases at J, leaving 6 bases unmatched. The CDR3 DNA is TGTGCCAGCCGGGAGGGCCTTAGCTCCTACAATGAGCAGTTCTTC. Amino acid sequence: CASREGLSSYNEQFF.

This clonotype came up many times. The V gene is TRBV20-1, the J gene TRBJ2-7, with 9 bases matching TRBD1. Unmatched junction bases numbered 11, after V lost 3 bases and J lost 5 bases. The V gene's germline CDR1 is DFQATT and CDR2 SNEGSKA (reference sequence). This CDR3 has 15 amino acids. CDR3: CSARGSGQGIDEQYF. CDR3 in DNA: TGCAGTGCTAGGGGCTCCGGACAGGGGATTGACGAGCAGTACTTC.